These T cell receptor beta chains were read from a single sample in a study of blood T cells in healthy people across ages. TCRdb re-derived calls from the 5' RACE reads in MiXCR, one entry per CDR3 protein. The data hold around 1,000,000 distinct CDR3 sequences, with around 25% observed a single time. The sample was also linked to a second study, of T cells of mothers and their children.

The sequenced sample was blood. Receptor source: a girl aged 2-10 years in good health. Each CDR3 is given with its conserved first and last residue. D genes are given only for firm matches. Rows give clone size only sometimes, using once, few, many, or a class for an expanded clone.

TRBV7-9,TRBJ2-1,.,.,TGTGCCAGCAGGGTTTCAGGGCCCAGCTCCTACAATGAGCAGTTCTTC,CASRVSGPSSYNEQFF
TRBV11-2,TRBJ1-2,.,few,TGTGCCAGCAGCCCGGGACCCTGGATTGGCTACACCTTC,CASSPGPWIGYTF
TRBV4-3,TRBJ2-1,.,.,TGCGCCAGCAGCGCGGGGCCCAATTACTACAATGAGCAGTTCTTC,CASSAGPNYYNEQFF
TRBV7-2,TRBJ1-6,.,.,TGTGCCAGCAGCTTAGAGGTATACTCACCCCTCCACTTT,CASSLEVYSPLHF
TRBV5-6,TRBJ1-2,.,.,TGTGCCAGCAGCGGAACGGGACGCGGCTACACCTTC,CASSGTGRGYTF
TRBV19,TRBJ1-3,.,.,TGTGCCAGTAGATCGGGAGCTGCTGGAAACACCATATATTTT,CASRSGAAGNTIYF
TRBV7-2,TRBJ2-1,.,few,TGTGCCAGCAGCTTAAGTAGCGTAAGCTCCTACAATGAGCAGTTCTTC,CASSLSSVSSYNEQFF
TRBV7-8,TRBJ2-2,.,.,TGTGCCAGCAGCTTTGGGGTAGACGGACACACCCGGGAGCTGTTTTTT,CASSFGVDGHTRELFF
TRBV2,TRBJ2-1,TRBD2,few,TGTGCCAGCAGGGATGCTAGCGGGGTCTACAATGAGCAGTTCTTC,CASRDASGVYNEQFF
TRBV10-3,TRBJ2-1,.,few,TGTGCCAGCAGCTCCCTCGGGGGCAATGAGCAGTTCTTC,CASSSLGGNEQFF
TRBV10-3,TRBJ2-5,.,.,TGTGCCACCAAGAACGGTGTTGGGGAGACCCAGTACTTC,CATKNGVGETQYF
TRBV7-2,TRBJ1-2,.,once,TGTGCCAGCAGCTTAGAGCTCCGGGGGGCTAACTATGGCTACACCTTC,CASSLELRGANYGYTF
TRBV10-3,TRBJ2-1,.,.,TGTGCCATCATTGGGGGCTCCTACAATGAGCAGTTCTTC,CAIIGGSYNEQFF
TRBV18,TRBJ2-4,.,.,TGTGCCAGCTCACATACCGCATGGAGTGAGAACCTCTACTTC,CASSHTAWSENLYF
TRBV11-3,TRBJ2-7,.,.,TGTGCCAGCAGCCATGGACAGTTCTACGAGCAGTACTTC,CASSHGQFYEQYF
TRBV7-9,TRBJ2-7,.,few,TGTGCCAGCAGCTCCCGGGACAAATCCTACGAGCAGTACTTC,CASSSRDKSYEQYF
TRBV5-5,TRBJ2-3,.,few,TGTGCCAGCAGCAGCTCAGGGGAGGTGGATACGCAGTATTTT,CASSSSGEVDTQYF
TRBV5-8,TRBJ2-7,.,.,TGTGCCAGCAGCTTGACCATCTCCTACGAGCAGTACTTC,CASSLTISYEQYF